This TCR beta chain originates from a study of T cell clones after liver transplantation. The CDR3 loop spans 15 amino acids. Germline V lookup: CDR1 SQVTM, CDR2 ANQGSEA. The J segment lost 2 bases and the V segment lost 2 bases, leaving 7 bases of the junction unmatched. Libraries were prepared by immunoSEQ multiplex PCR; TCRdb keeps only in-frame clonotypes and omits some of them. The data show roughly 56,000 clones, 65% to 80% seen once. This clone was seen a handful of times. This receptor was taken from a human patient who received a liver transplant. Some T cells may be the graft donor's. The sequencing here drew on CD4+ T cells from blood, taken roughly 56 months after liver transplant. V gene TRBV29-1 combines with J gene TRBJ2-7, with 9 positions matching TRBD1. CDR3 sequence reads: CSVEPTGTGTYEQYF. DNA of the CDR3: TGCAGCGTTGAACCGACCGGGACAGGGACCTACGAGCAGTACTTC.